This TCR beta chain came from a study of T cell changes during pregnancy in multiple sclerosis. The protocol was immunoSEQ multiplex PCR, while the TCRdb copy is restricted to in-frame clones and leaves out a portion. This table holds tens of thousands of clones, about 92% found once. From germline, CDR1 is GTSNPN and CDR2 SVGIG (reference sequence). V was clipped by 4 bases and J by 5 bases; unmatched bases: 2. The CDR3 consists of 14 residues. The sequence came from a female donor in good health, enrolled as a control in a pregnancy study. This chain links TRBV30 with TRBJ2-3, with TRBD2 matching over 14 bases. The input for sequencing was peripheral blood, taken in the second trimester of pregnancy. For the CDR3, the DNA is TGTGCCTGGACGGGACTAGCGGGAGTAGATACGCAGTATTTT. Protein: CAWTGLAGVDTQYF.